This T cell receptor beta chain was sequenced in a study of blood T cell repertoires in COVID-19. At the level of the study: The origin of the acute and convalescent COVID-19 samples was the United States, Italy and Spain.

Generated by immunoSEQ multiplex PCR, the TCRdb table keeps only in-frame clones and is missing some. The data hold about 210,000 clones, with roughly 85% observed a single time. Between the trimmed V and J ends, which lost 5 bases and 0 bases, there was a span of 13 bases. Germline V gene data show CDR1 as SNHLY and CDR2 as FYNNEI. This CDR3 is 15 amino acids long. This clonotype was obtained from a man in his fifties or sixties with COVID-19, enrolled during active disease. V gene TRBV2 combines with J gene TRBJ1-2; a possible D gene is TRBD1 (6 bases). Sequencing input: peripheral blood. The CDR3 coding sequence is TGTGCCAGCAGTTCCCAGGGGCCCGCTAACTATGGCTACACCTTC. This gives the protein CASSSQGPANYGYTF.